The clone carrying this T cell receptor (beta chain) was observed once. This sample is part of a study of T cells in Graves' hyperthyroidism and ophthalmopathy. Amplified regions were TCR beta CDR3 sequences from RNA transcripts. First-round RT-PCR of the TCR CDR3 relied on the HTBI primer set. One entry per CDR3 protein, called by TCRdb with MiXCR from the multiplex PCR reads. Of fewer than 400,000 distinct CDR3 sequences in the sample, around 14% are singletons; the top ten hold about a quarter. The CDR3 sequence is 19 residues long. J was trimmed by 4 bases and V by 3 bases; bases with no gene match: 20. CDR1 is SGHRS, CDR2 YFSETQ, per germline.

Material: blood. The clonotype originates from a woman aged 18-29 years with Graves' hyperthyroidism that later progressed to Graves' ophthalmopathy. V and J are TRBV5-1 and TRBJ1-1; TRBD1 agrees at 8 bases. The CDR3 protein is CASSSARPRDRRTGTEAFF. DNA for the CDR3: TGCGCCAGCAGCTCCGCTAGGCCCCGGGACAGGAGGACTGGCACTGAAGCTTTCTTT.